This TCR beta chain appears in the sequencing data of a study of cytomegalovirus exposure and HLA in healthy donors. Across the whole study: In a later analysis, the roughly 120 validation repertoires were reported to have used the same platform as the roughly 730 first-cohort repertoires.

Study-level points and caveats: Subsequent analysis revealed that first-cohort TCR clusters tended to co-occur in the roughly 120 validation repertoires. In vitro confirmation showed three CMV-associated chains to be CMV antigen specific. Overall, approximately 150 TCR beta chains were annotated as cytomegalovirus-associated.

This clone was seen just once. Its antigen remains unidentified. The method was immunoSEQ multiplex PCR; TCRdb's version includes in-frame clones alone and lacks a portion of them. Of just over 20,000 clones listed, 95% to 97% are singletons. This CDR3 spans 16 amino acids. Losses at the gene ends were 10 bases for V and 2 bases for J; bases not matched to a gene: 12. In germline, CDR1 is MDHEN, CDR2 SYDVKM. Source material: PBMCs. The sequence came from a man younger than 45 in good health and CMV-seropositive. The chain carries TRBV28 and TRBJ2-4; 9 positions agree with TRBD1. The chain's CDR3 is CATLPDRGETKNIQYF. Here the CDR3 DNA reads TGTGCCACCCTACCCGACAGGGGGGAGACCAAAAACATTCAGTACTTC.